This T cell receptor (beta chain) is drawn from a study of response to subunit inactivated influenza vaccine (dated by TCRdb to between 2018 and 2020). In terms of the full investigation: To follow how T cells responded to a trivalent subunit inactivated influenza vaccine, the researchers relied on deep quantitative profiling of the T cell receptor repertoire. Overall study outcomes, separate from this receptor: According to the authors, only a limited number of new T cells may be recruited by each seasonal influenza vaccination.

Libraries were constructed by RT-PCR. The data were produced on an Illumina HiSeq 2500. Using fastp at Q25 and MiXCR, TCRdb reprocessed the public reads and kept productive beta chains. Identical CDR3 proteins give one entry, which carries the most common genes and DNA. Counted in this sample were some 500,000 distinct CDR3 sequences; over 25% of them appeared once. The top ten clonotypes cover approximately 2% of the sample. In regard to this clonotype: Its recognized antigen is unknown. Per-nucleotide qualities are absent, and no much larger clonotype sits a single base away.

The germline V gene encodes CDR1 MNHEY and CDR2 SVGEGT. The CDR3 numbers 14 residues from cysteine through phenylalanine. The entry retains the CDR3 DNA only, 42 bases that are in frame from base 1. V and J are trimmed by 5 bases and 7 bases, and the gene matches miss 6 bases of the junction. This sequence uses TRBV6-2 or TRBV6-3 and TRBJ2-3; TRBD2 matches 10 bases in the middle. This sequence originates from a man aged 50-59 years who received an inactivated influenza vaccine. Donor details come from another sample of the same person, matched by shared clones. This specimen consisted of CD4+ T cells sorted from PBMCs, obtained more than 4 days after vaccination. The nucleotide sequence is given as TGTGCCAGCAGTCGTGGACTAGCGGCGAATACGCAGTATTTT. This encodes CASSRGLAANTQYF.